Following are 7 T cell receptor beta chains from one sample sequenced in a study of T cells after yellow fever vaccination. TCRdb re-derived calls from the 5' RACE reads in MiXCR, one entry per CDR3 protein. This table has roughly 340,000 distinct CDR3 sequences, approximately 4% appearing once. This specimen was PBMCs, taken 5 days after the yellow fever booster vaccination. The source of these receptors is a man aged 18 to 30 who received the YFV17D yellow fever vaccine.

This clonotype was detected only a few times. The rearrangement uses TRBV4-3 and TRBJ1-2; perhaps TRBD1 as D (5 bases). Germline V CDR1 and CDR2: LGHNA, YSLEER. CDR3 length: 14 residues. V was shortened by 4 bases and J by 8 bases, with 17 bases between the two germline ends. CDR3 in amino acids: CASSPRGVLGGYTF. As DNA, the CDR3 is TGCGCCAGCAGCCCCCGGGGGGTCCTTGGAGGCTACACCTTC.

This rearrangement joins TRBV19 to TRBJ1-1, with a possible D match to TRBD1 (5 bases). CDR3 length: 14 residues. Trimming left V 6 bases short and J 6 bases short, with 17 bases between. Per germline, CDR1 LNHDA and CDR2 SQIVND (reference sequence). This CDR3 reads CASSDVGGDPEAFF. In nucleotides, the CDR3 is TGTGCCAGTAGCGACGTGGGGGGGGACCCTGAAGCTTTCTTT.

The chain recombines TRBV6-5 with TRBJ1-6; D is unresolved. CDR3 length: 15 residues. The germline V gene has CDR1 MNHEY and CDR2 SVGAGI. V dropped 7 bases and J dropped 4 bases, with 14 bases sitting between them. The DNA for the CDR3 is TGTGCCAGCACCGCGCGGGGAGCTTATAATTCACCCCTCCACTTT. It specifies CASTARGAYNSPLHF.

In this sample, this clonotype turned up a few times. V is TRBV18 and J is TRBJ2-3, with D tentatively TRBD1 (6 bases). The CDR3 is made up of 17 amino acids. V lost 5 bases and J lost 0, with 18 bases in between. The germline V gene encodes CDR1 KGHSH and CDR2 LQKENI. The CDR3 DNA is TGTGCCAGCTCAACCATCACTCGGACAGCTAGCACAGATACGCAGTATTTT. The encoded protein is CASSTITRTASTDTQYF.

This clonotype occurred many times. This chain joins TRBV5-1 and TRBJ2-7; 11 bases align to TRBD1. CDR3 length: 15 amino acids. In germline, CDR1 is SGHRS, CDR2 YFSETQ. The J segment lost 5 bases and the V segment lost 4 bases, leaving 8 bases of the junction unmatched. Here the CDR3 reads CASSVPGQGANEQYF. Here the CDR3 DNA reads TGCGCCAGCAGCGTCCCTGGACAGGGGGCTAACGAGCAGTACTTC.

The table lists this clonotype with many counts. The CDR3 region is CASGLGTGVTEAFF. Here the CDR3 DNA reads TGTGCTAGTGGTTTGGGGACAGGGGTCACTGAAGCTTTCTTT. The chain employs TRBV12-5 and TRBJ1-1; 9 positions match TRBD1. Trimming removed 1 base from V and 4 bases from J; junction bases left unmatched: 1. Germline V lookup: CDR1 LGHNT, CDR2 FRNRAP. The CDR3 runs 14 residues.

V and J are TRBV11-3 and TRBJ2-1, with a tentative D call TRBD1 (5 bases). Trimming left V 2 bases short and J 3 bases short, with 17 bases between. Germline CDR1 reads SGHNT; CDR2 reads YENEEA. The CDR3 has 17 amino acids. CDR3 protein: CASSLSFGAHNYNEQFF. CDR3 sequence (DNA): TGTGCCAGCAGCTTAAGCTTTGGGGCGCACAACTACAATGAGCAGTTCTTC.